The clone carrying this T cell receptor beta chain was observed a handful of times. Some clones are missing from TCRdb's copy, which holds only in-frame ones; the method was immunoSEQ multiplex PCR. The sample shows fewer than 3 million clones, just under 95% of them seen only once. The CDR3 contains 12 residues. V trimming: 10 bases; J trimming: 6 bases; junction bases outside the gene matches: 7. CDR1 is ENHRY, CDR2 SYGVKD, per germline. The data were obtained in a study of shared clonotypes between healthy human individuals. The source of this sequence is a man aged 18 to 35 in good health. Some clones in this sample may be carry-over from other donors' samples. Input material: naive CD4+ T cells from PBMCs. The sample's subset: CD45RA+ positively selected. The chain carries TRBV10-3 and TRBJ1-1; 8 bases align to TRBD1. The DNA for the CDR3 is TGTGCCACCAAGAGGACAGGGTCTGAAGCTTTCTTT. As protein: CATKRTGSEAFF.